The 3 T cell receptor beta chains below all came from one sample that was sequenced in a study of siplizumab effects on memory and regulatory T cells. Here immunoSEQ multiplex PCR was the method, and the copy in TCRdb shows in-frame clones only, minus some. The sample has roughly 60,000 clones; approximately 96% are singletons. Sequenced sample: naive CD8+ T cells sorted from blood. Source of these receptors: a human donor in good health.

The rearrangement uses TRBV5-4 and TRBJ1-2; 8 bases map to TRBD1. Losses at the gene ends were 5 bases for V and 3 bases for J; bases not matched to a gene: 9. The CDR3 contains 15 residues. Germline CDR1 reads SGHNT; CDR2 reads YYREEE (reference sequence). The CDR3 coding sequence is TGTGCCAGCAGGGACAGGGTCACACCGGACTATGGCTACACCTTC. Translating it yields CASRDRVTPDYGYTF.

This sequence joins TRBV4-3 and TRBJ1-1, with D uncertain. V lost 1 base and J 5 bases, leaving 14 bases between the germline ends. There are 15 residues in the CDR3. Per germline, CDR1 LGHNA and CDR2 YSLEER. Written as DNA, the CDR3 is TGCGCCAGCAGCCAAGTTTTTCGAGGGAATACTGAAGCTTTCTTT. The encoded protein is CASSQVFRGNTEAFF.

The rearrangement links TRBV5-4 to TRBJ1-2, with unresolved D. Germline CDR1 SGHNT, CDR2 YYREEE (reference sequence). The CDR3 has 14 residues. V lost 0 bases to trimming and J lost 2 bases, with 8 bases between them. CDR3: CASSLAEGNYGYTF. In DNA form, the CDR3 reads TGTGCCAGCAGCTTGGCCGAGGGAAACTATGGCTACACCTTC. Full variable domain (outside the CDR3, taken from reference TRBV5-4 and TRBJ1-2): ETGVTQSPTHLIKTRGQQVTLRCSSQSGHNTVSWYQQALGQGPQFIFQYYREEENGRGNFPPRFSGLQFPNYSSELNVNALELDDSALYLCASSLAEGNYGYTFGSGTRLTVV.